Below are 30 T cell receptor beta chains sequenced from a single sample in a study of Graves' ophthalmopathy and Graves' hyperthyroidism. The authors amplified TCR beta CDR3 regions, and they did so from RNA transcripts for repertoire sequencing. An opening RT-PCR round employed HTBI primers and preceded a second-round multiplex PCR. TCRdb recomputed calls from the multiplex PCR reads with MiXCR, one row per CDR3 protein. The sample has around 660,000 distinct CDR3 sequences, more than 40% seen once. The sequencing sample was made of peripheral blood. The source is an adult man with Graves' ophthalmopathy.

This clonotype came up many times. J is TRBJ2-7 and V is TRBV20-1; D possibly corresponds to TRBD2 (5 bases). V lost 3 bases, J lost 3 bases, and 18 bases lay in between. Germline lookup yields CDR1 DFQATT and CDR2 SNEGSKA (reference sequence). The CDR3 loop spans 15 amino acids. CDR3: CSASTGESGYYEQYF. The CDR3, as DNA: TGCAGTGCTAGTACCGGGGAAAGTGGTTACTACGAGCAGTACTTC.

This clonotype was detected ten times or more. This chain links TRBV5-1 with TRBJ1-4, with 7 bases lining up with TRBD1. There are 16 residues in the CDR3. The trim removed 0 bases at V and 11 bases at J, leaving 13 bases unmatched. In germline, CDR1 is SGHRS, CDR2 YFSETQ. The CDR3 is CASSLGQGGPSEKLFF. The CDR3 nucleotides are TGCGCCAGCAGCTTGGGACAGGGAGGGCCTTCAGAGAAACTGTTTTTT. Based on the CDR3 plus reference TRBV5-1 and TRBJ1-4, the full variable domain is KAGVTQTPRYLIKTRGQQVTLSCSPISGHRSVSWYQQTPGQGLQFLFEYFSETQRNKGNFPGRFSGRQFSNSRSEMNVSTLELGDSALYLCASSLGQGGPSEKLFFGSGTQLSVL.

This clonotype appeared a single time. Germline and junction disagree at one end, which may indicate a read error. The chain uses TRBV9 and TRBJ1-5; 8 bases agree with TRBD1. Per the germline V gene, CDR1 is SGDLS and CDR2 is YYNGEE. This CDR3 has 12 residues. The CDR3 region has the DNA TGTGCCAGCGGACAGGGTCATCAGCCCCGGCATTTT. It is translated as CASGQGHQPRHF.

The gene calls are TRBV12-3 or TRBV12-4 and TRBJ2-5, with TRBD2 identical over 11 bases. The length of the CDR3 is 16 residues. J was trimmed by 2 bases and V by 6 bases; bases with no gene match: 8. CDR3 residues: CASRQPGLAEQETQYF. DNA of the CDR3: TGTGCCAGCAGACAACCGGGACTAGCGGAACAAGAGACCCAGTACTTC.

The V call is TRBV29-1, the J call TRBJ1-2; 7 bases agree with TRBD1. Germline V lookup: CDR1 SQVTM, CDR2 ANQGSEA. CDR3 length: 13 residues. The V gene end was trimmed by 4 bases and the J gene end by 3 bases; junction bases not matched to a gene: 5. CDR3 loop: CSVAKGQHYGYTF. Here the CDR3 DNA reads TGCAGCGTTGCTAAGGGACAGCACTATGGCTACACCTTC.

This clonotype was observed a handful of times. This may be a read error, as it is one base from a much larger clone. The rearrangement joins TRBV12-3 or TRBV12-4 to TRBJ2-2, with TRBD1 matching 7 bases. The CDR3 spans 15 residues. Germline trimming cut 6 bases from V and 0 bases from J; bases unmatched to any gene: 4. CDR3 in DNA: TGTGCCAGCAGGGTAGGACAGGCGAACACCGGGGAGCTGTTTTTT. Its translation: CASRVGQANTGELFF.

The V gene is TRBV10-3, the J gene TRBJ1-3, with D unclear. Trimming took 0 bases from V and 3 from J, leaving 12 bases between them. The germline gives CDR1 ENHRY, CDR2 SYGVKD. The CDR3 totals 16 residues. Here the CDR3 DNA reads TGTGCCATCAGTGAGTCAGGGCTTACGAATGGAAACACCATATATTTT. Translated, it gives CAISESGLTNGNTIYF.

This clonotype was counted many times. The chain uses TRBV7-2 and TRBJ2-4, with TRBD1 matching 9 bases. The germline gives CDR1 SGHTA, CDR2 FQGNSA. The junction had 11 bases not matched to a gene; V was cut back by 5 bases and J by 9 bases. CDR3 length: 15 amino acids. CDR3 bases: TGTGCCAGCAGCACAGGGACAGGGAAGGGAAGCATTCAGTACTTC. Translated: CASSTGTGKGSIQYF.

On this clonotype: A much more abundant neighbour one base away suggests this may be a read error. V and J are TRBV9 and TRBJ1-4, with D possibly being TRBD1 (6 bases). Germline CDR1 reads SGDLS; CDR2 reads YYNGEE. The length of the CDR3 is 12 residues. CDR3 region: CASNRVDEKLLF. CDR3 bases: TGTGCCAGCAACAGGGTGGATGAAAAACTGCTTTTT.

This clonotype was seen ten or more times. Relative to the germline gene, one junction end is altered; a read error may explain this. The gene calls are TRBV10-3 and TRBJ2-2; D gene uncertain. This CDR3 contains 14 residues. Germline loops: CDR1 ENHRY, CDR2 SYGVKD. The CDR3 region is CASSYALNTGELFF. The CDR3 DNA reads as TGTGCCAGCAGTTACGCGCTGAACACCGGGGAGCTGTTTTTT.

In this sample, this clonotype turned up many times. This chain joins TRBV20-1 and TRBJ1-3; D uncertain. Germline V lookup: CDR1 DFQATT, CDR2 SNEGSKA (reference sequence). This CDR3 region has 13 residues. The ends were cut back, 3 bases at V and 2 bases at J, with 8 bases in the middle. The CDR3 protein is CSASGGAGNTIYF. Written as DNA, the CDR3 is TGCAGTGCTAGTGGCGGGGCTGGAAACACCATATATTTT.

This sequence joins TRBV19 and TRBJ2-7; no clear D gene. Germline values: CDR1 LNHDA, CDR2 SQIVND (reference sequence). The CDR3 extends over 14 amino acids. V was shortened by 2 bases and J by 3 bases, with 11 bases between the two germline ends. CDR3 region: CASSISLANYEQYF. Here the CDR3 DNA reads TGTGCCAGTAGTATATCTTTGGCGAACTACGAGCAGTACTTC.

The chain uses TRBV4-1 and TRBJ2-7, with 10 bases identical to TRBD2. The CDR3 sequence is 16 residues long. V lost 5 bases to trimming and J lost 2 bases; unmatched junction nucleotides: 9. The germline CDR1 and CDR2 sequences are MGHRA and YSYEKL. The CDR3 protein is CASSKTLAGLAYEQYF. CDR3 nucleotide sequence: TGCGCCAGCAGCAAGACACTAGCGGGGCTAGCCTACGAGCAGTACTTC.

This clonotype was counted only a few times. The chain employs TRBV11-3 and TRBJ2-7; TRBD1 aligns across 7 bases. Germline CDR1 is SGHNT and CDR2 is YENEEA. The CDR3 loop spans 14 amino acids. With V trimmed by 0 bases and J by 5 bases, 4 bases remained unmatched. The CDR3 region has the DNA TGTGCCAGCAGCTTAGAACAGGGGAATAACGAGCAGTACTTC. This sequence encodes CASSLEQGNNEQYF.

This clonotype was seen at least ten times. The CDR3 loop is CASSHGQANTEAFF. The CDR3, as DNA: TGTGCCAGCAGTCACGGACAGGCAAACACTGAAGCTTTCTTT. The chain has TRBV27 and TRBJ1-1; 7 bases are a match to TRBD1. Germline V CDR1 and CDR2: MNHEY, SMNVEV (reference sequence). Trimming removed 5 bases from V and 2 bases from J; junction bases left unmatched: 5. CDR3 size: 14 residues.

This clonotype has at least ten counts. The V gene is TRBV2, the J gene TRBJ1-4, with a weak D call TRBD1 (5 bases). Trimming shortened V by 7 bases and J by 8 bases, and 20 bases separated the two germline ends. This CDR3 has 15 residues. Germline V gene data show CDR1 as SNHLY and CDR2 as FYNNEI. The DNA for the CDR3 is TGTGCCAGCAAACGCCAGGGATCCACCTCCGAAAAACTGTTTTTT. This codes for CASKRQGSTSEKLFF.

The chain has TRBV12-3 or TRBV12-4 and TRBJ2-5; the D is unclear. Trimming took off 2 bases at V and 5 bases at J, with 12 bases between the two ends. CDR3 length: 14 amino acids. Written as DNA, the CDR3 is TGTGCCAGCAGTTTACGGAGTGGTAGGGAGACCCAGTACTTC. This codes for CASSLRSGRETQYF.

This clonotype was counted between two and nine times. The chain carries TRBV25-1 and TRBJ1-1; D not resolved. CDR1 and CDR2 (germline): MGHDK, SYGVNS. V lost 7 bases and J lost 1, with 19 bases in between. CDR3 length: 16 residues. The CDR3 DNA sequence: TGTGCCAGCAAACAGCCACGGGTTACGAGGAACACTGAAGCTTTCTTT. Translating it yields CASKQPRVTRNTEAFF.

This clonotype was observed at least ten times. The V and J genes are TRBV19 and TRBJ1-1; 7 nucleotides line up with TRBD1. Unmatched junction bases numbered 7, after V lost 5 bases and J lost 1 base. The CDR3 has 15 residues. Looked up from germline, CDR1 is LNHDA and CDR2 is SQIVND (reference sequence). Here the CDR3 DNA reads TGTGCCAGTAGTTCTAACAGGGGACGGAACACTGAAGCTTTCTTT. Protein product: CASSSNRGRNTEAFF.

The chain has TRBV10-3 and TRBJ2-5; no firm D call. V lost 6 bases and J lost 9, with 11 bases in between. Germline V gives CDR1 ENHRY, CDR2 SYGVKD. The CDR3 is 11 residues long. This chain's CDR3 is CAIRDVASQYF. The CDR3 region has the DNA TGTGCCATCAGGGACGTCGCGTCCCAGTACTTC.

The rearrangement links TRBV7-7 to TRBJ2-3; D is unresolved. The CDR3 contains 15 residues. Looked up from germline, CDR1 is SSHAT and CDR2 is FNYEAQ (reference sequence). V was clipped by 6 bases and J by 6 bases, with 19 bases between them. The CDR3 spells CASRPTGPRVDTQYF. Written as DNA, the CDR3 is TGTGCCAGCAGACCCACCGGGCCCCGAGTGGATACGCAGTATTTT.

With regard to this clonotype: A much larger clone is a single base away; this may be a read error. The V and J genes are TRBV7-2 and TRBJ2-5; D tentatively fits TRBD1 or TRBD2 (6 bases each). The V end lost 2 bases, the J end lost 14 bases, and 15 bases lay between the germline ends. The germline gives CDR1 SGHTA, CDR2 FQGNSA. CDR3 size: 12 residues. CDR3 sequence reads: CASSLWGARDYF. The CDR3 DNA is TGTGCCAGCAGCTTATGGGGGGCCAGAGACTACTTC. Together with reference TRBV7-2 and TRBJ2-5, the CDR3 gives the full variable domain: GAGVSQSPSNKVTEKGKDVELRCDPISGHTALYWYRQSLGQGLEFLIYFQGNSAPDKSGLPSDRFSAERTGGSVSTLTIQRTQQEDSAVYLCASSLWGARDYFGPGTRLLVL.

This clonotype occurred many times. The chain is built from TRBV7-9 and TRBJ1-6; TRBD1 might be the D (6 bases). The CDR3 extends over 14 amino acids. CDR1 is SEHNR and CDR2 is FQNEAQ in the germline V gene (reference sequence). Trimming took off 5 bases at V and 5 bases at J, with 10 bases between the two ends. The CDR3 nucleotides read TGTGCCAGCAGCCCCTACAGGGATAATTCACCCCTCCACTTT. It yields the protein CASSPYRDNSPLHF.

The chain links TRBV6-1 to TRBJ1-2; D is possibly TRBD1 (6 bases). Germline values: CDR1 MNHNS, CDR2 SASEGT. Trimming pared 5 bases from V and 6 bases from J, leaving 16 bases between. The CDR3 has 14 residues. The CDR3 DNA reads TGTGCCAGCAGTCATTACAGGGAGAAGGATGGCTACACCTTC. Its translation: CASSHYREKDGYTF.

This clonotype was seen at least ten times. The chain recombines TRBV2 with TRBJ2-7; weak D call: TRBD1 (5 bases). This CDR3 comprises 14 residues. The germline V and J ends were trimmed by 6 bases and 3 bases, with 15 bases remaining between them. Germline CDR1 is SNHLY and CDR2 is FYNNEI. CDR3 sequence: CASSPLGLHYEQYF. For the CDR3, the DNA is TGTGCCAGCAGCCCCTTGGGGCTTCACTACGAGCAGTACTTC.

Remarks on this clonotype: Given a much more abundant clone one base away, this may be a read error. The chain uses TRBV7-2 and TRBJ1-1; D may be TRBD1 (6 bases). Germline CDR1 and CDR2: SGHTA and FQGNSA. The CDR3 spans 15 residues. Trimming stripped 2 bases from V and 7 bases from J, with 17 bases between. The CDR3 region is CASSLRGGQSLEAFF. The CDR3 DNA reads TGTGCCAGCAGCTTACGCGGGGGGCAATCCCTTGAAGCTTTCTTT.

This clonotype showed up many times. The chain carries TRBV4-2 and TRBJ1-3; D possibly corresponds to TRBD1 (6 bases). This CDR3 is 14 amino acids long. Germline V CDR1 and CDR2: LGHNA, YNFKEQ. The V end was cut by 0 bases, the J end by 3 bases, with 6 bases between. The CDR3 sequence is CASSQEGGGNTIYF. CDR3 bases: TGTGCCAGCAGCCAAGAAGGGGGTGGAAACACCATATATTTT.

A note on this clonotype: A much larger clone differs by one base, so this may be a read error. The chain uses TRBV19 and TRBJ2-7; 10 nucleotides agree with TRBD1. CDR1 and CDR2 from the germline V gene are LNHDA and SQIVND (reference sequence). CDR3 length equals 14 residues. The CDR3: CASSPGQGRNEQCF. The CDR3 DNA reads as TGTGCCAGTAGTCCGGGACAGGGGAGAAACGAGCAGTGCTTC.

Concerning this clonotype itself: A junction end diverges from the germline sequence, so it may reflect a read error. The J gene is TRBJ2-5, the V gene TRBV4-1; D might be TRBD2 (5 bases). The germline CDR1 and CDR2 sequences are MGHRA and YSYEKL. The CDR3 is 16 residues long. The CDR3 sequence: CASSQDAGSDQETQHF. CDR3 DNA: TGCGCCAGCAGCCAAGATGCGGGTAGCGACCAAGAGACCCAGCACTTC.

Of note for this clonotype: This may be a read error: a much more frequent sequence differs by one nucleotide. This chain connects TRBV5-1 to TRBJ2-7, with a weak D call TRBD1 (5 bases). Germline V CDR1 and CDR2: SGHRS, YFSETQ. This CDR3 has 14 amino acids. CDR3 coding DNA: TGCACCAGCAGCTTGGATCCAGGGTCGGGCGAGCAGTACTTC. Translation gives CTSSLDPGSGEQYF.